Below are 15 T cell receptor beta chains sequenced from a single sample in a study of OX40 agonist ivuxolimab in advanced cancers. The protocol was immunoSEQ multiplex PCR, while the TCRdb copy is restricted to in-frame clones and leaves out a portion. This sample has approximately 70,000 clones, with roughly 90% found just once. The material was CD4+ or CD8+ T cells sorted from blood, obtained in a trial of the OX40 agonist ivuxolimab. The receptors were gathered from an adult with an advanced solid tumor such as melanoma, head and neck, liver or kidney cancer.

The chain uses TRBV6-5 and TRBJ1-5; weak D call: TRBD1 (6 bases). Germline V gene sequence: CDR1 MNHEY, CDR2 SVGAGI. V was trimmed by 6 bases and J by 0 bases, leaving 12 bases between them. CDR3 length: 15 amino acids. The CDR3 DNA follows: TGTGCCAGCAGAACGACAGGAGATAGCAATCAGCCCCAGCATTTT. Translated, it gives CASRTTGDSNQPQHF.

This clone was found once. V is TRBV11-2 and J is TRBJ2-1, with D perhaps TRBD1 or TRBD2 (5 bases each). This CDR3 has 13 amino acids. Deletions cut 3 bases from V and 6 bases from J, with 9 bases between. Germline lookup yields CDR1 SGHAT and CDR2 FQNNGV. CDR3 nucleotides: TGTGCCAGCAGCTTTGGGGGAATCAATGAGCAGTTCTTC. Encoded protein: CASSFGGINEQFF. Complete variable domain (other parts from reference TRBV11-2 and TRBJ2-1): EAGVAQSPRYKIIEKRQSVAFWCNPISGHATLYWYQQILGQGPKLLIQFQNNGVVDDSQLPKDRFSAERLKGVDSTLKIQPAKLEDSAVYLCASSFGGINEQFFGPGTRLTVL.

This clone showed up just once. This chain joins TRBV11-3 and TRBJ2-1; D not certain. Germline values: CDR1 SGHNT, CDR2 YENEEA. The CDR3 is 14 residues long. V was pared by 5 bases and J by 0 bases, with 8 bases between. CDR3 sequence reads: CASSTGYSYNEQFF. The CDR3 coding sequence is TGTGCCAGCAGCACCGGGTACTCCTACAATGAGCAGTTCTTC. Full variable domain (outside the CDR3, taken from reference TRBV11-3 and TRBJ2-1): EAGVVQSPRYKIIEKKQPVAFWCNPISGHNTLYWYLQNLGQGPELLIRYENEEAVDDSQLPKDRFSAERLKGVDSTLKIQPAELGDSAVYLCASSTGYSYNEQFFGPGTRLTVL.

The chain carries TRBV10-3 and TRBJ2-7; 7 bases map to TRBD1. In germline, CDR1 is ENHRY, CDR2 SYGVKD. Trimming removed 0 bases from V and 5 bases from J; junction bases left unmatched: 4. This CDR3 has 14 residues. The CDR3 protein is CAISESGTVHEQYF. In nucleotides, the CDR3 is TGTGCCATCAGTGAGTCTGGGACAGTCCACGAGCAGTACTTC.

The CDR3 spells CASSRPVGTGNTIYF. DNA of the CDR3: TGTGCCAGCAGCCGCCCGGTAGGGACTGGAAACACCATATATTTT. The chain uses TRBV7-2 and TRBJ1-3, with unresolved D. This CDR3 region has 15 residues. The V end was cut by 5 bases, the J end by 2 bases, with 13 bases between. Germline-derived CDR1 and CDR2 are SGHTA and FQGNSA.

V and J are TRBV6-4 and TRBJ1-2; maybe TRBD1 (5 bases). This CDR3 contains 15 residues. Germline V gives CDR1 MRHNA, CDR2 SNTAGT. Deletions cut 2 bases from V and 5 bases from J, with 15 bases between. This CDR3 reads CASSDPRQGNYGYTF. CDR3 bases: TGTGCCAGCAGTGACCCCCGGCAGGGAAATTATGGCTACACCTTC.

This clone occurred a few times. Here the CDR3 DNA reads TGTGCCAGCAGCGTAGACGTGGGACAGAGCTCCTACGAGCAGTACTTC. This translates into CASSVDVGQSSYEQYF. The chain recombines TRBV9 with TRBJ2-7; 7 nucleotides match TRBD1. The CDR3 has 16 residues. V gave up 0 bases and J gave up 0 bases; unmatched junction bases: 6. Germline assignment: CDR1 SGDLS and CDR2 YYNGEE.

The J gene is TRBJ2-3, the V gene TRBV30; 12 nucleotides line up with TRBD1. In germline, CDR1 is GTSNPN, CDR2 SVGIG (reference sequence). The CDR3 runs to 15 residues. V lost 3 bases and J lost 3; bases outside the gene matches: 4. The CDR3 DNA follows: TGTGCCTGGAGGGGGGACAGGGGGCTGACAGATACGCAGTATTTT. As protein: CAWRGDRGLTDTQYF. The full variable domain, with the rest looked up from reference TRBV30 and TRBJ2-3, is SQTIHQWPATLVQPVGSPLSLECTVEGTSNPNLYWYRQAAGRGLQLLFYSVGIGQISSEVPQNLSASRPQDRQFILSSKKLLLSDSGFYLCAWRGDRGLTDTQYFGPGTRLTVL.

The chain links TRBV5-1 to TRBJ2-7; weak D call: TRBD2 (5 bases). The germline CDR1 and CDR2 sequences are SGHRS and YFSETQ. Trimming removed 1 base at V and 2 bases at J, with 10 bases between. CDR3 size: 14 residues. The CDR3 loop is CASSLRGLTYEQYF. CDR3 nucleotide sequence: TGCGCCAGCAGCTTGAGAGGACTCACCTACGAGCAGTACTTC.

CDR3 nucleotide sequence: TGTGCCAGCAGCTTAGGACACCTAGCGGGAAGTAAGCAGTTCTTC. It specifies CASSLGHLAGSKQFF. The rearrangement joins TRBV7-9 to TRBJ2-1; 9 bases match TRBD2. The V gene's germline CDR1 is SEHNR and CDR2 FQNEAQ (reference sequence). Trimming at V came to 1 base and at J to 11 bases, leaving 9 bases not matched to a gene. This CDR3 has 15 amino acids.

This clone was seen a handful of times. CDR3 sequence (DNA): TGCAGCGTTGAAACCCCCGCTCTGGCGTACACCTTC. Translated: CSVETPALAYTF. This sequence joins TRBV29-1 and TRBJ1-2, with no clear D. Germline V CDR1 and CDR2: SQVTM, ANQGSEA. The CDR3 runs to 12 residues. Trimming pared 2 bases from V and 11 bases from J, leaving 15 bases between.

The J gene is TRBJ1-2, the V gene TRBV27; 7 nucleotides match TRBD1. The CDR3 runs 13 residues. J was trimmed by 0 bases and V by 5 bases; bases with no gene match: 0. The germline CDR1 and CDR2 sequences are MNHEY and SMNVEV (reference sequence). Here the CDR3 reads CASSQGANYGYTF. The CDR3 DNA follows: TGTGCCAGCAGTCAGGGGGCTAACTATGGCTACACCTTC.

The V call is TRBV7-6, the J call TRBJ2-4; D might be TRBD1 (5 bases). This CDR3 has 15 amino acids. Germline CDR1 SGHVS, CDR2 FNYEAQ. V gave up 5 bases and J gave up 7 bases, with 18 bases separating them. CDR3 nucleotides: TGTGCCAGCAGCCCACTGGACAACGGTCGGAACATTCAGTACTTC. It encodes CASSPLDNGRNIQYF.

The chain carries TRBV5-1 and TRBJ2-3; 9 bases map to TRBD2. Trimming at V came to 4 bases and at J to 3 bases, leaving 6 bases not matched to a gene. CDR1 and CDR2 (germline): SGHRS, YFSETQ. The CDR3 is made up of 15 amino acids. The CDR3 reads CASSPVAGATDTQYF. The CDR3 region has the DNA TGCGCCAGCAGCCCGGTAGCGGGAGCGACAGATACGCAGTATTTT.

The V call is TRBV10-3, the J call TRBJ1-1; D is possibly TRBD1 (6 bases). Between the trimmed V and J ends, which lost 7 bases and 1 base, there was a span of 13 bases. The CDR3 has 14 residues. The germline V gene has CDR1 ENHRY and CDR2 SYGVKD. DNA of the CDR3: TGTGCCATCAACAAGGGACAAGGGAACACTGAAGCTTTCTTT. Its translation: CAINKGQGNTEAFF.